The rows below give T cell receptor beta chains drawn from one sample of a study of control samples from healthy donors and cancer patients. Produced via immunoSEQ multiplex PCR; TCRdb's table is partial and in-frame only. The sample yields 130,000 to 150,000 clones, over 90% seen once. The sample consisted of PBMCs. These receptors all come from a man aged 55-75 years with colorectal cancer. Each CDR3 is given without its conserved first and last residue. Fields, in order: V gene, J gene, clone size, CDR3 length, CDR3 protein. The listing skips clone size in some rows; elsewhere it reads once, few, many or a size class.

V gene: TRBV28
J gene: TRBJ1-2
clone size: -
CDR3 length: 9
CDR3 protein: ASGGVGGYT

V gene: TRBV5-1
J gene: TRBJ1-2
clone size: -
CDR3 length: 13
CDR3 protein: ASSFGQATNYGYT

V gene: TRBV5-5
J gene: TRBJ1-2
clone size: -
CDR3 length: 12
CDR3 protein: ASSLTTANYGYT

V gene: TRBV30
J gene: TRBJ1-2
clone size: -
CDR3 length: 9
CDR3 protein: AWTANYGYT

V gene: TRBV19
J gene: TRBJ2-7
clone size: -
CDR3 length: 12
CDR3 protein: ASSIVVPPHEQY

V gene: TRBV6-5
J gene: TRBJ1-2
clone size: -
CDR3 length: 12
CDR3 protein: ASSYSRQGGGYT

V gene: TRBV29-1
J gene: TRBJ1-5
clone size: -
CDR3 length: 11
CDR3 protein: SVGTGASQPQH

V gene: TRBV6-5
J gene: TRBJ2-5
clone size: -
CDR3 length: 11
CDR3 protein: ASSGTFQETQY

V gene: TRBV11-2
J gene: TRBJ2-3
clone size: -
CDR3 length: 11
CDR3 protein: ASTLAVTDTQY

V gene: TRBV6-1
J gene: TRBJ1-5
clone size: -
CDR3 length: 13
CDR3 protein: ASSEQANSNQPQH

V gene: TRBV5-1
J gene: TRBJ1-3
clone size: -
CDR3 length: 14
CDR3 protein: ASSLMSGGDGNTIY

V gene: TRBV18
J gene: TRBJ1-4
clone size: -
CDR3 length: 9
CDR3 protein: ASSLNEKLF

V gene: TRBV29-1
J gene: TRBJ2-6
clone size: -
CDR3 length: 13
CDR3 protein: SVEVPGSGANVLT

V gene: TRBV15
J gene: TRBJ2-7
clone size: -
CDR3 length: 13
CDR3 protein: ATSRGRAAEYEQY

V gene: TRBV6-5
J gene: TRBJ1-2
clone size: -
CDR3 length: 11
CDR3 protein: ASSLEGSYGYT

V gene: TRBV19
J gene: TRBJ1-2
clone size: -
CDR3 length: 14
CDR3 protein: ASSMSGTGGLYGYT

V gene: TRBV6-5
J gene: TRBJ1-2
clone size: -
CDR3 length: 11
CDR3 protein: ASRGVVVRGYT

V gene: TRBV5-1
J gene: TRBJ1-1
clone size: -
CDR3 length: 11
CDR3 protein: ASSSPMDTEAF

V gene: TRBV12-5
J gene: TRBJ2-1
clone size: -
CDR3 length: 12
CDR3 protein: ASGPGPGYNEQF

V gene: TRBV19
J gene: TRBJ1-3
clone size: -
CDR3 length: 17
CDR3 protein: ASSVSSGTRDSSGNTIY

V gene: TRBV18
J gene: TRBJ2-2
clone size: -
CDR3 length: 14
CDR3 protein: ASSPSMSSGVRELF

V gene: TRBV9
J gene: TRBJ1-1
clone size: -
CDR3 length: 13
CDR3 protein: ASSGNTGVGTEAF

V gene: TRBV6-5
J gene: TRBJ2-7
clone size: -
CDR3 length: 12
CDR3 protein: ASTRQESSYEQY

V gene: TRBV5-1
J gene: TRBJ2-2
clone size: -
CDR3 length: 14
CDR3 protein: ASSPRTGGNTGELF

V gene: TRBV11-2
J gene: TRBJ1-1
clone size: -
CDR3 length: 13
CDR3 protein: ASSSYRGRNTEAF

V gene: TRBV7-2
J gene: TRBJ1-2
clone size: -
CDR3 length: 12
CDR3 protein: ASSPRQGYNGYT

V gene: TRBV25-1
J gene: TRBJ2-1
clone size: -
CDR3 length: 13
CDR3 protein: ATRLAGVSYNEQF

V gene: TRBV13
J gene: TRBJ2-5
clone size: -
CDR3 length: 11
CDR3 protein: ASSPSRAGTQY

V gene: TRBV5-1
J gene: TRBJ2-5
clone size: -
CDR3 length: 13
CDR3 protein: ASSQIQGNQETQY

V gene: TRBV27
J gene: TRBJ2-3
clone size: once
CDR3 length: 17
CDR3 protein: ASSLPTSGGTLGTDTQY

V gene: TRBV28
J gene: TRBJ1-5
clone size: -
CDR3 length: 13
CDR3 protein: ASSPRGRGNQPQH

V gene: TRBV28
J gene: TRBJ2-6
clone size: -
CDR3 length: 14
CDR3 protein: ASSSLADSGANVLT

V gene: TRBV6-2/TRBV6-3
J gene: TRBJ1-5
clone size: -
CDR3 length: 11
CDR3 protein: ASSAVGNQPQH

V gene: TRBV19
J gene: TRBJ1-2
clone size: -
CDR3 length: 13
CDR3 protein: ASSATTGSGYGYT

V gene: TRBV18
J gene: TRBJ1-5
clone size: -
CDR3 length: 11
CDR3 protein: ASSQGIDQPQH

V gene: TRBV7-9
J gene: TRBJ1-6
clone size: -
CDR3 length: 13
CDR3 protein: ASSSGTGKNSPLH

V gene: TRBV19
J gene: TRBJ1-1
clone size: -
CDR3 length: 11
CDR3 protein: AAAGYRNTEAF

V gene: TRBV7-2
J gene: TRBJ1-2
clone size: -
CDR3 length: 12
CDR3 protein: ASSKEDSDNGYT

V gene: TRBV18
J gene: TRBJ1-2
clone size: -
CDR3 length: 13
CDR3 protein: ASSPPVGQVNGYT

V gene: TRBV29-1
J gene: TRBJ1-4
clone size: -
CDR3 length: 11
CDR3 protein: SSLQGSPEKLF

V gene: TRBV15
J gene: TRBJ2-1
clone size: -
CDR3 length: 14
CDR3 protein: ATSRDQGATYNEQF

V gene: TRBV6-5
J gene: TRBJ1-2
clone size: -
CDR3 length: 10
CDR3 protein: ASGGENYGYT

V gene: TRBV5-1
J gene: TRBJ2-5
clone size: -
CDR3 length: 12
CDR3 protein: ASSLRQGIKTQY

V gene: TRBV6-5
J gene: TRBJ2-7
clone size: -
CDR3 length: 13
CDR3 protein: ASSYSAGRSYEQY

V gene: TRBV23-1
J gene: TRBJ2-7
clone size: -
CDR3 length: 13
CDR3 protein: ASSQSEGQTYEQY

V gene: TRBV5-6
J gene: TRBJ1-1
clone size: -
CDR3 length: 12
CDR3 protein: ASSEQGADTEAF

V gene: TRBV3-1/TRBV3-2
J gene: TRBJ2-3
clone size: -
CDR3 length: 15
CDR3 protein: ASSQANALPSTDTQY

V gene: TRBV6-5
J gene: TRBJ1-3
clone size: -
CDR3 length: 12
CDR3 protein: ASCWTSSGNTIY

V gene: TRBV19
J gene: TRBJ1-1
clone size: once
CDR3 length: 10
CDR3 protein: ASTRGQTEAF

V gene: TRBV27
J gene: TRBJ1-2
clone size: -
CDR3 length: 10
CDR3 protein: ASSPIGGGYT

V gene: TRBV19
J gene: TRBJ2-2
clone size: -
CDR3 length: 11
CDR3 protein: ASRPGQRGELF

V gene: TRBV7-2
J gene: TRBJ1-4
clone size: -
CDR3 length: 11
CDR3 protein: ASRWTGSEKLF

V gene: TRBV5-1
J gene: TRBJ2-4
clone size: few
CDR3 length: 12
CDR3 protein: ASSPGEGVGIQY

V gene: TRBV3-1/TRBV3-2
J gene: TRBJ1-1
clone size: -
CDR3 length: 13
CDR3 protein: ASSQDQTLNTEAF

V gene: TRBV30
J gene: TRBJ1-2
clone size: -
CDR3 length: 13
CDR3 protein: AWSVGTGVAYGYT

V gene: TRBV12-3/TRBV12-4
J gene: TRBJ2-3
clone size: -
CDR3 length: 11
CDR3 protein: ASRPSGRDTQY

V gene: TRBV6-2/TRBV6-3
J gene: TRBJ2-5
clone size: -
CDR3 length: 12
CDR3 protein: ASSLQGRRETQY

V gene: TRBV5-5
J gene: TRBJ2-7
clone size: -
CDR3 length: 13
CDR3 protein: ASSLEQEVYNEQY

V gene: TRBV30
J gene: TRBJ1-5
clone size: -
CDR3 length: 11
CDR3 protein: AWSRGDGQPQH